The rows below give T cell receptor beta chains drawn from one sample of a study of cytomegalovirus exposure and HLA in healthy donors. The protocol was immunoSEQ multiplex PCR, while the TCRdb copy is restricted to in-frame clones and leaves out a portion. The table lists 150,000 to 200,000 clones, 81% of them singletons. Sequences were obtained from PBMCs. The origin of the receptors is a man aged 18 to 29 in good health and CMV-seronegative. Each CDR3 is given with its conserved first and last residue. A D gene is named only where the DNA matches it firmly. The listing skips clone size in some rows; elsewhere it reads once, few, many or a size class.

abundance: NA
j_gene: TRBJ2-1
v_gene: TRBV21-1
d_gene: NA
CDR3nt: TGTGCCAGCAGCAAAGGTCAGGTCCCTAGCAGTCTTGGGCAGTTCTTC
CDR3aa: CASSKGQVPSSLGQFF

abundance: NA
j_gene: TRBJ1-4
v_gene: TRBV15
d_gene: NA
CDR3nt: TGTGCCACCAGCAGCCGTCGGGCTAATGAAAAACTGTTTTTT
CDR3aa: CATSSRRANEKLFF

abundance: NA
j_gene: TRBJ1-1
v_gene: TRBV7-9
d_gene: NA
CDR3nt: TGTGCCAGCAGCTTAGCATCCAGGAACACTGAAGCTTTCTTT
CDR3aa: CASSLASRNTEAFF

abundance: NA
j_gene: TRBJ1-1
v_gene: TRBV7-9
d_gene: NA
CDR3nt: TGTTCCAGCAGCTTAGGACAGGAAGCTTTCTTT
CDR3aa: CSSSLGQEAFF

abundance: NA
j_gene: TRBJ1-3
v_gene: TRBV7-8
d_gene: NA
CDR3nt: TGTGCCAGCAGCCCAAACCGACCGGGAACGGGAAACACCATATATTTT
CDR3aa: CASSPNRPGTGNTIYF

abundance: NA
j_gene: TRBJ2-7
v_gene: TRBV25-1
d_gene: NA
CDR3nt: TGTGCCAGCAGTGACCGGGACACGTCTGAGCAGTACTTC
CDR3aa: CASSDRDTSEQYF

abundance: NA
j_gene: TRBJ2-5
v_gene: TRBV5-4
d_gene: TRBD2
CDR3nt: TGTGCCAGCAGCTTACAAGCGGGGTGGCAAGAGACCCAGTACTTC
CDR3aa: CASSLQAGWQETQYF

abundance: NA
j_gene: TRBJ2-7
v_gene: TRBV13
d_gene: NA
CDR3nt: TGTGCCAGCAGCTTCCAACTTACAGGTTACGAGCAGTACTTC
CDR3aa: CASSFQLTGYEQYF

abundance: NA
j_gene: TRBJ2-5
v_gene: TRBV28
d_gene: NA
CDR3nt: TGTGCCAGCACCAAAGCAGGGAAAGAGACCCAGTACTTC
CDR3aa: CASTKAGKETQYF

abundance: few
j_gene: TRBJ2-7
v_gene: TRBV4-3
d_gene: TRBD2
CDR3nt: TGCGCCAGCAGCCAAGAGGGACTAGCGGGAGGGAACTACGAGCAGTACTTC
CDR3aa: CASSQEGLAGGNYEQYF

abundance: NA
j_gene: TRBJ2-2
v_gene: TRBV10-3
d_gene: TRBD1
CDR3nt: TGTGCCATCATGACAGGGAGCATCACCGGGGAGCTGTTTTTT
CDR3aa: CAIMTGSITGELFF

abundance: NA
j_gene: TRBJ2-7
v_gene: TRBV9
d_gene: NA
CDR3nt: TGTGCCAGCAGCGTAGGCTACGGTCCCTACGAGCAGTACTTC
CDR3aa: CASSVGYGPYEQYF

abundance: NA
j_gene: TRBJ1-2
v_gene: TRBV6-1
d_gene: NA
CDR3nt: TGTGCCAGCAATCGGGGATCGGATGGCTACACCTTC
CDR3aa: CASNRGSDGYTF

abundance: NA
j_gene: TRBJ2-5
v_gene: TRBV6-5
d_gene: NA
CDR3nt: TGTGCCAGCAGTTCCAGCGGACAAGAGACCCAGTACTTC
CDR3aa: CASSSSGQETQYF

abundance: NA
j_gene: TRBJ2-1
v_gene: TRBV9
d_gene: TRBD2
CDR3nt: TGTGCCAGCAGCGTAGTGGAGCGGGAGACTCACAATGAGCAGTTCTTC
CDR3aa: CASSVVERETHNEQFF

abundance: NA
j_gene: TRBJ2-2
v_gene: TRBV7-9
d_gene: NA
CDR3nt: TGTGCCAGCTCCAATTCGCCAGTCGGGGAGCTGTTTTTT
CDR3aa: CASSNSPVGELFF

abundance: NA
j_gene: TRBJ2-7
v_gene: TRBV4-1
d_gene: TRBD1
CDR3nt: TGCGCCAGCAGCCAAGAGACGACGGGGACAGGCAACTACGAGCAGTACTTC
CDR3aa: CASSQETTGTGNYEQYF

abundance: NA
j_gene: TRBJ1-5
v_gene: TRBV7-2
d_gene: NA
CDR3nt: TGTGCCAGCAGCGTACAGGGCCATCAGCCCCAGCATTTT
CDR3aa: CASSVQGHQPQHF

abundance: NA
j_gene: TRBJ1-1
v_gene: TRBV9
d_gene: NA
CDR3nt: TGTGCCAGCAGCGGCCATGGGGCACTAGGGAAGGGAGCGGGGAACACTGAAGCTTTCTTT
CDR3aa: CASSGHGALGKGAGNTEAFF

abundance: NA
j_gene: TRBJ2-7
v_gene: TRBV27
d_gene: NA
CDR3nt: TGTGCCAGCAGTTTAATCGCGGCAGGGGATTCCTACGAGCAGTACTTC
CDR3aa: CASSLIAAGDSYEQYF

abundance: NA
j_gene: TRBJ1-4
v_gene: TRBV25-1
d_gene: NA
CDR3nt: TGTGCCAGCAGTGACGGTGCAACTAATGAAAAACTGTTTTTT
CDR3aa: CASSDGATNEKLFF

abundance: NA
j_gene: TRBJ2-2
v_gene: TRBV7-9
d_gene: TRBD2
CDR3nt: TGTGCCAGCAGCCACTTGACGGGGGGGATGACCGGGGAGCTGTTTTTT
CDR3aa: CASSHLTGGMTGELFF

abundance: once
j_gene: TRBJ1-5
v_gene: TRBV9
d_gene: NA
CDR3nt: TGTGCCAGCAGCCCCCACGAGGGGGAGGGGCAGCCCCAGCATTTT
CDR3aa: CASSPHEGEGQPQHF

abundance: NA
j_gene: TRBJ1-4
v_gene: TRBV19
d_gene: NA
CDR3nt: TGTGCCAGTAGTATGGCAGGGGAAAAACTGTTTTTT
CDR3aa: CASSMAGEKLFF

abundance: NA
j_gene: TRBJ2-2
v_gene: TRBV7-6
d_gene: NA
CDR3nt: TGTGCCAGCAGCTTAGCGGAATCAGGGGTCGGGACCGGGGAGCTGTTTTTT
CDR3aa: CASSLAESGVGTGELFF

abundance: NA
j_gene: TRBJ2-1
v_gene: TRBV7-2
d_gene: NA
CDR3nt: TGTGCCAGCAGCTTAGGCCAGGGGCGTTACAATGAGCAGTTCTTC
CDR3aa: CASSLGQGRYNEQFF

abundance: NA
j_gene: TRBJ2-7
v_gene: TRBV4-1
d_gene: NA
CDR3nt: TGCGCCAGCAGCCGCCAGGCCGCAGGGGAACAGTACTTC
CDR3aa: CASSRQAAGEQYF

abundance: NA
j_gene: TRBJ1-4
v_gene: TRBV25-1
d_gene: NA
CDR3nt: TGTGCCAGCACCACAGGATATAATGAAAAACTGTTTTTT
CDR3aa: CASTTGYNEKLFF

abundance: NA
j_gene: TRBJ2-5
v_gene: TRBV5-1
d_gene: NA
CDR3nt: TGCGCCAGCAGCTTTTCTCCGGGATCTAAAGAGACCCAGTACTTC
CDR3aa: CASSFSPGSKETQYF

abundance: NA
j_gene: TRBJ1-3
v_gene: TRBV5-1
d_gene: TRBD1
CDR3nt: TGCGCCAGCAGCGGACAGGGGATCTCTGGAAACACCATATATTTT
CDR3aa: CASSGQGISGNTIYF

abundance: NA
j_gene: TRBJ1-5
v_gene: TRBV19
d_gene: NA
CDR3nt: TGTGCCAGTAGTATAGGACAGTGGGGCCAGCCCCAGCATTTT
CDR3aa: CASSIGQWGQPQHF

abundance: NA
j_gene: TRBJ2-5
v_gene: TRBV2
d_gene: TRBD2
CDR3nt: TGTGCCAGCAGCGGGACTAGCGGGACTGAGACCCAGTACTTC
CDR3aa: CASSGTSGTETQYF

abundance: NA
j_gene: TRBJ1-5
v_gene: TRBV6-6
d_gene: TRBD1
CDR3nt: TGTGCCAGCGGTGGACAGGGGAATCAGCCCCAGCATTTT
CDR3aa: CASGGQGNQPQHF

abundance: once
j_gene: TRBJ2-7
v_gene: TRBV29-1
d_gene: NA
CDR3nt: TGCAGCGTTGTGTATGGGGGGGCCCCCTCCTACGAGCAGTACTTC
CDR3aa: CSVVYGGAPSYEQYF

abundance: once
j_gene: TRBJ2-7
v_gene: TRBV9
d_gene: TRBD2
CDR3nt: TGTGCCAGCAGCCCCGATCCGGCGGGAGGGTGGGGTGAGCAGTACTTC
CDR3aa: CASSPDPAGGWGEQYF

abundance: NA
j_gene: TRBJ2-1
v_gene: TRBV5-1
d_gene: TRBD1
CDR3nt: TGCGCCAGCAGTTACCACACCGGGACAGCCTTACTATTTACCCCCTACAATGAGCAGTTCTTC
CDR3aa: CASSYHTGTALLFTPYNEQFF

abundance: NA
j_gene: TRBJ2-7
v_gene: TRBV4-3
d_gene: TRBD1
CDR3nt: TGCGCCAGCAGCCGAGCCCCGGGACAGGGCTACGAGCAGTACTTC
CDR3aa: CASSRAPGQGYEQYF

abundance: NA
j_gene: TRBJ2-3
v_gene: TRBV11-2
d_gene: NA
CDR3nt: TGTGCCAGCAGCTTTGGGGTCTCGCGGGGCCGTGAGACAGATACGCAGTATTTT
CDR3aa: CASSFGVSRGRETDTQYF

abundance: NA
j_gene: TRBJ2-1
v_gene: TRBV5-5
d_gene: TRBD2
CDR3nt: TGTGCCAGCAGCTGGGCGGGGCTAGCGGGGAACTACAATGAGCAGTTCTTC
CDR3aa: CASSWAGLAGNYNEQFF

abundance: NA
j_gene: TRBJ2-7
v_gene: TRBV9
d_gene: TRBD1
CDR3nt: TGTGCCAGCAGCGAGGACGGGACAGGGTCGTACGAGCAGTACTTC
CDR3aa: CASSEDGTGSYEQYF

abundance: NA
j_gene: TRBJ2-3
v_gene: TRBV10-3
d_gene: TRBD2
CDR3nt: TGTGCCATCAGTGACCCAGCGGGGACCACAGATACGCAGTATTTT
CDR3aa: CAISDPAGTTDTQYF

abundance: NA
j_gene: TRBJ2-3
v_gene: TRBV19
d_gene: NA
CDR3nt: TGTGCCAGTAGTATAGCTACTAGTCACTCAGCAGATACGCAGTATTTT
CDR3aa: CASSIATSHSADTQYF

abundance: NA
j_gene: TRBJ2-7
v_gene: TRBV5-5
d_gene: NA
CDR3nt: TGTGCCAGCAGCCTGGGGACTCCGTGGCAGTACTTC
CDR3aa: CASSLGTPWQYF

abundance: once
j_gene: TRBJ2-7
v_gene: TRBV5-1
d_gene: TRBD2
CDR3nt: TGCGCCAGCAGTGAGGCCTTGGGAGGGGTCTTGAGCTCCTACGAGCAGTACTTC
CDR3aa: CASSEALGGVLSSYEQYF

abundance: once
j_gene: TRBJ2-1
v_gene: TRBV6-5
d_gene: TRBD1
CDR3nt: TGTGCCAGCAGACTTACAGGGGGCAGGGTCAATGAGCAGTTCTTC
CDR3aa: CASRLTGGRVNEQFF

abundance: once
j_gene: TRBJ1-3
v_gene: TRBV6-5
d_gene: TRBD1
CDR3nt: TGTGCCAGCAGTTACGGGATACAGGGGACTGGAAACACCATATATTTT
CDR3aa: CASSYGIQGTGNTIYF

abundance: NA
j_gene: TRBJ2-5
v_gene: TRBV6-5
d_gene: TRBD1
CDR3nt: TGTGCCAGCAGACTACAGGGGGGTTACGAGACCCAGTACTTC
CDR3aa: CASRLQGGYETQYF

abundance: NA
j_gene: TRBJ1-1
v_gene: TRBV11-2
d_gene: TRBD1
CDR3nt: TGTGCCAGCAGCTTAGTTGGGACAGGTGGATCTGAAGCTTTCTTT
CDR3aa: CASSLVGTGGSEAFF

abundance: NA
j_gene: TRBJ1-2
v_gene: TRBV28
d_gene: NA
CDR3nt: TGTGCCAGCAGTTCGAGTTATGGCTACACCTTC
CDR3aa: CASSSSYGYTF

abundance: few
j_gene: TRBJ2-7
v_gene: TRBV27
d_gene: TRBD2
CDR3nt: TGTGCCAGCAGTCCGGGAGGCAGTGAAGAGCAGTACTTC
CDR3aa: CASSPGGSEEQYF

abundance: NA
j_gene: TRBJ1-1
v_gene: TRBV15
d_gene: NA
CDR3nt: TGTGCCACCAGCAGAGCCCGGGGGGGGATCATAGCTGAAGCTTTCTTT
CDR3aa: CATSRARGGIIAEAFF

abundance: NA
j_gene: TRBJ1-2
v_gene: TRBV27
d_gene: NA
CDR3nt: TGTGCCAGCAGTTTATTCCAGGATTATGGCTACACCTTC
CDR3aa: CASSLFQDYGYTF

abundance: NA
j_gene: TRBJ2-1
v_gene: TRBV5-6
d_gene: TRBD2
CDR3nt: TGTGCCAGCAGTGAGTTCAGGGAGGGCCCCTACAATGAGCAGTTCTTC
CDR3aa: CASSEFREGPYNEQFF

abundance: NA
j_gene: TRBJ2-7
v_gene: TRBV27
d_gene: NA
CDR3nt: TGTGCCAGCAGTTTACACAGGGCGTACGAGCAGTACTTC
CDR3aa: CASSLHRAYEQYF

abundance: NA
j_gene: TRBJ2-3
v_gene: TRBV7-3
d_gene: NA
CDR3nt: TGTGCCAGCAGCTCCTCGACTAGCACAGATACGCAGTATTTT
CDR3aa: CASSSSTSTDTQYF

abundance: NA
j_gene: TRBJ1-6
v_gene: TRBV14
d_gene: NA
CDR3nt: TGTGCCAGCAGCCAAGAACCTACCAATTCACCCCTCCACTTT
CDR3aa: CASSQEPTNSPLHF

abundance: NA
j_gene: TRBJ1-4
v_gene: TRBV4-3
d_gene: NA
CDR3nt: TGCGCCAGCAGCCAAGATCCCTACAGGTTTAATGAAAAACTGTTTTTT
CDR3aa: CASSQDPYRFNEKLFF

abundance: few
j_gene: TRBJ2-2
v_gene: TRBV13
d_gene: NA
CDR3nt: TGTGCCAGCAGCTCAGAGGCGGGACAGCCAGGAATTAACACCGGGGAGCTGTTTTTT
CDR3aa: CASSSEAGQPGINTGELFF

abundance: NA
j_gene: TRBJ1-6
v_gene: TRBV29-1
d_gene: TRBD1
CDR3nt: TGCAGCGCTGGGGACAGGGATAGTTCACCCCTCCACTTT
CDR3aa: CSAGDRDSSPLHF

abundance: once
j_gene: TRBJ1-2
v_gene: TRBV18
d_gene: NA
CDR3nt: TGTGCCAGCTCACCACCTGGACAGCCTGGCTACACCTTC
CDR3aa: CASSPPGQPGYTF